The rows below give T cell receptor beta chains drawn from one sample of a study of Tregs in tolerant kidney transplant recipients. Profiled with immunoSEQ multiplex PCR; TCRdb holds only in-frame clones, not every one. Of 90,000 or so clones listed, more than 80% are singletons. The source material was CD8+ T cells from blood. The receptors stem from a human donor in good health. The CDR3 runs from the conserved cysteine through the conserved F or W. Each record gives: J gene, V gene, CDR3 protein.

J gene: TRBJ2-5
V gene: TRBV9
CDR3 protein: CASSVGGTPETQYF

J gene: TRBJ2-7
V gene: TRBV27
CDR3 protein: CASSSSGTGSRYEQYF

J gene: TRBJ2-3
V gene: TRBV27
CDR3 protein: CASGLPTRDTQYF

J gene: TRBJ1-2
V gene: TRBV7-2
CDR3 protein: CASSQGTGRGYGYTF

J gene: TRBJ2-7
V gene: TRBV15
CDR3 protein: CATSRTTGTIREQYF

J gene: TRBJ1-6
V gene: TRBV30
CDR3 protein: CAWSVSVDSYNSPLHF

J gene: TRBJ2-3
V gene: TRBV7-6
CDR3 protein: CASSLTGAISHTQYF

J gene: TRBJ1-2
V gene: TRBV30
CDR3 protein: CAWSVSGSYGYTF

J gene: TRBJ2-2
V gene: TRBV7-8
CDR3 protein: CASSLVQGRNTGELFF

J gene: TRBJ2-1
V gene: TRBV2
CDR3 protein: CASSEPGTDSYNEQFF

J gene: TRBJ2-3
V gene: TRBV30
CDR3 protein: CAWSVGRGVDTDTQYF

J gene: TRBJ1-1
V gene: TRBV7-9
CDR3 protein: CASSLDGQLGATEAFF

J gene: TRBJ1-1
V gene: TRBV7-9
CDR3 protein: CASSINTEAFF

J gene: TRBJ1-1
V gene: TRBV2
CDR3 protein: CASRERQVLPSEAFF

J gene: TRBJ2-3
V gene: TRBV7-6
CDR3 protein: CASSPRETASTDTQYF

J gene: TRBJ1-1
V gene: TRBV7-9
CDR3 protein: CASSSYRDRDTEAFF

J gene: TRBJ2-7
V gene: TRBV10-3
CDR3 protein: CAISEGQGFEQYF

J gene: TRBJ2-3
V gene: TRBV5-8
CDR3 protein: CASSIPGDLFTDTQYF

J gene: TRBJ1-2
V gene: TRBV30
CDR3 protein: CAWSSMGRGTHTRNYGYTF

J gene: TRBJ2-6
V gene: TRBV19
CDR3 protein: CASSIGISGANVLTF

J gene: TRBJ1-6
V gene: TRBV27
CDR3 protein: CASSLGGGSYNSPLHF

J gene: TRBJ2-1
V gene: TRBV5-1
CDR3 protein: CASSLGARSYNEQFF

J gene: TRBJ2-5
V gene: TRBV4-2
CDR3 protein: CASSQAAGAPQETQYF

J gene: TRBJ1-2
V gene: TRBV6-6
CDR3 protein: CASSYFPPGDGYTF

J gene: TRBJ2-5
V gene: TRBV25-1
CDR3 protein: CASTGGGSRQETQYF

J gene: TRBJ1-2
V gene: TRBV19
CDR3 protein: CASLGGSYGYTF

J gene: TRBJ1-2
V gene: TRBV5-6
CDR3 protein: CASSYGSGTGGYTF

J gene: TRBJ1-2
V gene: TRBV30
CDR3 protein: CAWSGDPPGYTF

J gene: TRBJ2-1
V gene: TRBV6-5
CDR3 protein: CASSYSTGVANEQFF

J gene: TRBJ2-7
V gene: TRBV2
CDR3 protein: CASSEDPSPPDEQYF

J gene: TRBJ2-5
V gene: TRBV27
CDR3 protein: CASSLGVLDQETQYF